This note documents a single TCR beta chain sequence. Its antigen is as yet unknown. With V trimmed by 4 bases and J by 4 bases, 5 bases remained unmatched. CDR1 is SGHDN, CDR2 FVKESK, per germline. This CDR3 has 14 amino acids. This entry is derived from a study of blood T cells in healthy people across ages. Study conclusions and caveats: Estimates of diversity drawn from one million T cells were considered underestimates.

A second PCR of about 6 to 12 cycles used a sample-barcoded 5' primer and a J-beta primer mix. TCRdb ran MiXCR on the 5' RACE reads and lists one entry per CDR3 protein. This sample carries around 1.7 million distinct CDR3 sequences, 28% of them seen once, and the ten largest clones take more than 6%. The material sequenced was blood. J is TRBJ1-2 and V is TRBV14; 8 nucleotides line up with TRBD1. The origin of this receptor is a woman aged 30 to 39 in good health. The CDR3 DNA is TGTGCCAGCAGCCCGACAGGGGCTAGCTATGGCTACACCTTC. This sequence encodes CASSPTGASYGYTF.